The 9 T cell receptor beta chains in this list originate from one sample, sequenced in a study of T cells in Graves' hyperthyroidism and ophthalmopathy. RNA transcripts gave rise to amplified TCR beta CDR3 regions. Researchers ran a first-round RT-PCR on the TCR CDR3 using the HTBI primer set. TCRdb analysed the multiplex PCR reads with MiXCR anew, one entry per CDR3 protein. The sample yields over 300,000 distinct CDR3 sequences, around 14% seen once. The sequencing sample was made of blood. These receptors originate from a woman aged 60-75 years with Graves' hyperthyroidism.

This clonotype was found many times. The genes are TRBV2 and TRBJ2-7, with D unclear. The germline V gene has CDR1 SNHLY and CDR2 FYNNEI. The CDR3 has 12 residues. V was trimmed by 3 bases and J by 1 base, leaving 4 bases between them. The DNA for the CDR3 is TGTGCCAGCAGTGAGGTGTCCTACGAGCAGTACTTC. Encoded protein: CASSEVSYEQYF.

This clonotype was observed a few times. The chain recombines TRBV6-1 with TRBJ2-3; D gene ambiguous. Trimming stripped 4 bases from V and 0 bases from J, with 11 bases between. CDR3 length: 15 residues. Per the germline V gene, CDR1 is MNHNS and CDR2 is SASEGT. In DNA form, the CDR3 reads TGTGCCAGCAGTGCACTTCGAATAAGCACAGATACGCAGTATTTT. Translating gives CASSALRISTDTQYF.

This clonotype has at least ten counts. The CDR3 bases are TGCGCCAGCAGCACCAGCCAGGGTTTGTACGAGCAGTACTTC. Translating it yields CASSTSQGLYEQYF. This chain connects TRBV5-1 to TRBJ2-7, with D perhaps TRBD1 (5 bases). The CDR3 runs to 14 residues. CDR1 SGHRS and CDR2 YFSETQ come from the germline V gene. V was pared by 4 bases and J by 4 bases, with 15 bases between.

This clonotype was picked up a small number of times. V usage is TRBV30 and J usage is TRBJ2-1; 7 bases are a match to TRBD2. This CDR3 spans 12 amino acids. In germline, CDR1 is GTSNPN, CDR2 SVGIG (reference sequence). V lost 0 bases, J lost 15 bases, and 8 bases stayed unmatched. The CDR3 here is CAWSVPGGGVFF. CDR3 nucleotides: TGTGCCTGGAGTGTACCCGGGGGAGGGGTGTTCTTC.

The rearrangement joins TRBV5-1 to TRBJ2-5; 8 bases are shared with TRBD2. The CDR3 sequence is 14 residues long. The V gene's germline CDR1 is SGHRS and CDR2 YFSETQ. V trimming: 6 bases; J trimming: 3 bases; junction bases outside the gene matches: 7. The CDR3 bases are TGCGCCAGCACCCCGGGGGGGGGCGAAGAGACCCAGTACTTC. This translates into CASTPGGGEETQYF.

The chain has TRBV11-2 and TRBJ1-2; D may be TRBD1 (6 bases). There are 14 residues in the CDR3. The V end lost 3 bases, the J end lost 7 bases, and 15 bases lay between the germline ends. The germline gives CDR1 SGHAT, CDR2 FQNNGV. CDR3 in amino acids: CASSFGGPIGGYTF. The CDR3, as DNA: TGTGCCAGCAGCTTCGGGGGGCCCATTGGTGGCTACACCTTC.

The table lists this clonotype with many counts. This chain connects TRBV11-3 to TRBJ2-7; unclear D gene. In germline, CDR1 is SGHNT, CDR2 YENEEA. The CDR3 loop spans 13 amino acids. Trimming took off 3 bases at V and 4 bases at J, with 10 bases between the two ends. CDR3 protein: CASSFWAGYEQYF. In DNA, the CDR3 is TGTGCCAGCAGCTTTTGGGCTGGGTACGAGCAGTACTTC.

This clonotype came up many times. The rearrangement uses TRBV7-2 and TRBJ2-7; D gene ambiguous. Trimming cost V 5 bases and J 7 bases, with 15 bases left between them. The germline V gene has CDR1 SGHTA and CDR2 FQGNSA. The CDR3 has 13 amino acids. The DNA for the CDR3 is TGTGCCAGCAGCCCCGACATCCTCGGGGAGCAGTACTTC. It specifies CASSPDILGEQYF.

This clonotype appeared many times. The rearrangement uses TRBV27 and TRBJ2-7, with D possibly matching TRBD1 (6 bases). The V end was cut by 8 bases, the J end by 5 bases, with 16 bases between. This CDR3 is 13 amino acids long. Germline-derived CDR1 and CDR2 are MNHEY and SMNVEV (reference sequence). CDR3 coding DNA: TGTGCCAGCTTAACAGACAGGATTAACGAGCAGTACTTC. This translates into CASLTDRINEQYF.